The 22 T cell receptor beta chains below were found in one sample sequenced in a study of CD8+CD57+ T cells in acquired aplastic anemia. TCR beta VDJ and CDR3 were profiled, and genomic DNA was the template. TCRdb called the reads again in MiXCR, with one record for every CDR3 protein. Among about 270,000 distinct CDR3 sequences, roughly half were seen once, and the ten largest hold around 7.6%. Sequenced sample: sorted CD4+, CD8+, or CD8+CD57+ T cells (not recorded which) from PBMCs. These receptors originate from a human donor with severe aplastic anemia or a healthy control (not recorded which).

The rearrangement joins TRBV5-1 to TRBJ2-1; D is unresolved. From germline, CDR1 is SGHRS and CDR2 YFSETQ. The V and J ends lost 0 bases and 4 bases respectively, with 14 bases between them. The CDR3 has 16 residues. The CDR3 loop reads CASSLGAGGIYNEQFF. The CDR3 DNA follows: TGCGCCAGCAGCTTGGGGGCAGGCGGAATTTACAATGAGCAGTTCTTC.

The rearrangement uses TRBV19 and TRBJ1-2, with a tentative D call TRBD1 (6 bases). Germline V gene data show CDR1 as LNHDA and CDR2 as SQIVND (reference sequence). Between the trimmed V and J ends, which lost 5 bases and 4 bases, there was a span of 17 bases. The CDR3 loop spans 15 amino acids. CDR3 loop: CASSPRTAMGYGYTF. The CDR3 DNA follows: TGTGCCAGTAGTCCTCGGACAGCTATGGGCTATGGCTACACCTTC.

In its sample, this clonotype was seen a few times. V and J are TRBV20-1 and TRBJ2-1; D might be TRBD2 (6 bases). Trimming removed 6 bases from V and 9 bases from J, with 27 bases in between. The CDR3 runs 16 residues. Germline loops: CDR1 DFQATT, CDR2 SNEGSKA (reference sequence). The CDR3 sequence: CSATRRDWDLLGEQFF. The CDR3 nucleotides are TGCAGTGCCACCCGGAGGGATTGGGACCTTTTAGGTGAGCAGTTCTTC.

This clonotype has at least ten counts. The CDR3 is CASSPVGPLGYTF. Here the CDR3 DNA reads TGTGCCAGCAGCCCAGTAGGCCCCTTAGGCTACACCTTC. The V call is TRBV6-6, the J call TRBJ1-2; no firm D call. The germline V and J ends were trimmed by 6 bases and 8 bases, with 16 bases remaining between them. Germline V lookup: CDR1 MNHNY, CDR2 SVGAGI (reference sequence). The CDR3 runs 13 residues.

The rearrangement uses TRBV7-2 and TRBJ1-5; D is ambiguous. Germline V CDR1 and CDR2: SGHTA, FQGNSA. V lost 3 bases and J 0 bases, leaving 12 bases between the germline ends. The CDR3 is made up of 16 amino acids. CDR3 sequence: CASSLTSLVSNQPQHF. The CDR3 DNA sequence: TGTGCCAGCAGCTTGACTTCACTGGTTAGCAATCAGCCCCAGCATTTT.

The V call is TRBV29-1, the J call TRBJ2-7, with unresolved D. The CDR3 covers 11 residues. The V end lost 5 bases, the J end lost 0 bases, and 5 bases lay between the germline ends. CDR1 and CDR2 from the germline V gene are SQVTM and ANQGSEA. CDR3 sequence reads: CSVQFSYEQYF. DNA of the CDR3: TGCAGCGTTCAGTTCTCCTACGAGCAGTACTTC.

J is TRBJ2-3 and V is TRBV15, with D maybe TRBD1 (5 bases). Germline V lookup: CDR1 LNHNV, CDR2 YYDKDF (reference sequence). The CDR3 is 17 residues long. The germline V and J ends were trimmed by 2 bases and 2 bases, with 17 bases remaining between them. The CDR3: CATSRPDSPEFTDTQYF. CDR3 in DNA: TGTGCCACCAGCAGACCCGACAGCCCGGAGTTCACAGATACGCAGTATTTT.

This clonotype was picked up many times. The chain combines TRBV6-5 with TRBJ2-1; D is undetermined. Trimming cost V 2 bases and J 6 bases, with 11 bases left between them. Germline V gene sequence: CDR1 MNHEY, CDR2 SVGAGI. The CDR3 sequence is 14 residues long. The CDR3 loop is CASSYTYLLNEQFF. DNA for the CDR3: TGTGCCAGCAGTTACACCTACCTCCTCAATGAGCAGTTCTTC.

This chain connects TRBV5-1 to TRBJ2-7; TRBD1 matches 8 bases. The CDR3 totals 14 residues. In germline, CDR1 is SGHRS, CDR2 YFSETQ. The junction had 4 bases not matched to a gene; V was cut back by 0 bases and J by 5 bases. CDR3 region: CASSLVGQGDEQYF. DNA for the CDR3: TGCGCCAGCAGCTTGGTAGGACAGGGTGACGAGCAGTACTTC.

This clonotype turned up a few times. The CDR3, as DNA: TGTGCCAGCAGCTTAGGGACAGGCACTGAAGCTTTCTTT. Translation: CASSLGTGTEAFF. The chain uses TRBV7-3 and TRBJ1-1; the match to TRBD1 covers 8 bases. CDR1 is SGHTA, CDR2 FQGTGA, per germline. The CDR3 is made up of 13 amino acids. V dropped 2 bases and J dropped 4; count of bases not matched to a gene: 0.

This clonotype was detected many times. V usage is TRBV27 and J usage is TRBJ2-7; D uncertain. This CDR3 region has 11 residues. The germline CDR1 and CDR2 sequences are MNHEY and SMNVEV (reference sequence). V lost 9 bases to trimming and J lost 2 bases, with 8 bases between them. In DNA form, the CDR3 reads TGTGCCAGTCCTATCCCCTACGAGCAGTACTTC. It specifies CASPIPYEQYF.

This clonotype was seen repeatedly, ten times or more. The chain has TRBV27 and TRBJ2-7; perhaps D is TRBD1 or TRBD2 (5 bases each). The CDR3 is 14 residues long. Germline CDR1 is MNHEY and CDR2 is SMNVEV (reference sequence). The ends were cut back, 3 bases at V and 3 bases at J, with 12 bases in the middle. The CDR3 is CASSFGDGNYEQYF. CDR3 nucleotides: TGTGCCAGCAGTTTCGGGGACGGAAACTACGAGCAGTACTTC.

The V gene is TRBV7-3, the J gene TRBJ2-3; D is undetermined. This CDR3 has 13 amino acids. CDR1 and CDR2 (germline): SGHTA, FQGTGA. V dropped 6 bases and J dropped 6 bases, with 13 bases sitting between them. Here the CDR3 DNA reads TGTGCCAGCAGTCACGGCGAGGTGGATACGCAGTATTTT. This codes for CASSHGEVDTQYF.

The CDR3 bases are TGTGCCAGCAGCCCAACCGGGACTAGCGGCGATACGCAGTATTTT. Translation gives CASSPTGTSGDTQYF. The chain couples TRBV7-9 to TRBJ2-3; TRBD2 agrees at 11 bases. The trim removed 5 bases at V and 6 bases at J, leaving 7 bases unmatched. There are 15 residues in the CDR3. In germline, CDR1 is SEHNR, CDR2 FQNEAQ (reference sequence).

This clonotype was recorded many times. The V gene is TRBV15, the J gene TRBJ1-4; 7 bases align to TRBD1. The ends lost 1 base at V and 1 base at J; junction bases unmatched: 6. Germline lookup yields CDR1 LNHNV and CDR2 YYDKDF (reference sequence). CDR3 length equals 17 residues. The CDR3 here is CATSRGTGVRTNEKLFF. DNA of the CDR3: TGTGCCACCAGCAGAGGAACAGGGGTTAGAACTAATGAAAAACTGTTTTTT.

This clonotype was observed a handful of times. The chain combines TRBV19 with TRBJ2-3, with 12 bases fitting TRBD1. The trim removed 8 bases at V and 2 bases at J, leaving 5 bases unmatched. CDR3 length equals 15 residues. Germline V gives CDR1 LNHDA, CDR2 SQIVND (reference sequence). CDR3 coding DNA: TGTGCCAGTGACACGGGACAGGGGGCCACAGATACGCAGTATTTT. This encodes CASDTGQGATDTQYF.

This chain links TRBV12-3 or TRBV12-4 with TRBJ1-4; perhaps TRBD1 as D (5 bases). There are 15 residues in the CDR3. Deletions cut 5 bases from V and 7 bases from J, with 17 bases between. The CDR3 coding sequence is TGTGCCAGCAGTATGGGTCAGGGTAGGTCTGAAAAACTGTTTTTT. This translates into CASSMGQGRSEKLFF.

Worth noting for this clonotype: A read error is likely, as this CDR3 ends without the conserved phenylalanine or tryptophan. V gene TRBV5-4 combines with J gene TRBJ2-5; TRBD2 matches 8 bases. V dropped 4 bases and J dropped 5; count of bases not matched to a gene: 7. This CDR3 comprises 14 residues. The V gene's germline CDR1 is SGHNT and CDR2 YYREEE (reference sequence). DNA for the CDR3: TGTGCCAGCAGCCCGGGGGGGTTGTTGGAGACCCAGTACGTC. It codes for CASSPGGLLETQYV.

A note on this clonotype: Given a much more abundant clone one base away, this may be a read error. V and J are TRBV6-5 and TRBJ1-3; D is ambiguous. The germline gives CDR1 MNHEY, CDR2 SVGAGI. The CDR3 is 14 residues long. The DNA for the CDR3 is TGTACCAGCAGTTTTGATAGCTCTGGAAACACCATATATTTT. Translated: CTSSFDSSGNTIYF.

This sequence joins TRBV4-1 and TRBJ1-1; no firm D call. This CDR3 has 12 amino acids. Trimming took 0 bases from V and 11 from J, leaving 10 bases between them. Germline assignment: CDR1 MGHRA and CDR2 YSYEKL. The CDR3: CASSQEDGRAFF. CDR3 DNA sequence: TGCGCCAGCAGCCAAGAGGATGGACGGGCTTTCTTT.

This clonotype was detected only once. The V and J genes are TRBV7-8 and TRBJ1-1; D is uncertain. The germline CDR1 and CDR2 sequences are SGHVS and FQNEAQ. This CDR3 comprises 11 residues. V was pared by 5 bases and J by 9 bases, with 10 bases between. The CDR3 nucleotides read TGTGCCAGCAGCCCGCGGCCCCAAGCTTTCTTT. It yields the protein CASSPRPQAFF. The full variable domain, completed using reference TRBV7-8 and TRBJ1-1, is GAGVSQSPRYKVAKRGQDVALRCDPISGHVSLFWYQQALGQGPEFLTYFQNEAQLDKSGLPSDRFFAERPEGSVSTLKIQRTQQEDSAVYLCASSPRPQAFFGQGTRLTVV.

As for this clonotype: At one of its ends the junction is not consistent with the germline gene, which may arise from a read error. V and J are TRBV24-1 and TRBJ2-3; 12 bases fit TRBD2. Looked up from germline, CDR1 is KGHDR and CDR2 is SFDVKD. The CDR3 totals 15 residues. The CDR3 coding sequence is TGTGCCACCAGTGAGACTAGCGGGGGCACAGGTACGCAGTATTTT. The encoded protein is CATSETSGGTGTQYF.